This T cell receptor (beta chain) emerged from a study of blood T cell repertoires in COVID-19. On the study more broadly: Whether acute or convalescent, the COVID-19 samples came from the United States, Italy and Spain. In each case, the material was cDNA or gDNA derived from T cells, B-cell-depleted T cells, or PBMCs.

CDR1 MDHEN and CDR2 SYDVKM come from the germline V gene. The CDR3 loop spans 17 amino acids. Germline trimming cut 2 bases from V and 6 bases from J; bases unmatched to any gene: 13. Methods used by the authors: How many nucleated cells were present was estimated from reference gene primer amplification. The data were produced by immunoSEQ multiplex PCR, yet TCRdb's version contains in-frame clones alone and is incomplete. V, J and clone size derive from that table, while D and trimming were established from the DNA sequence. Counted here are around 42,000 clones, 88% occurring once; the ten biggest clones make up approximately 5%.

This clonotype was sampled from a human donor in a cohort sampled during active COVID-19. Sequencing used peripheral blood. The chain uses TRBV28 and TRBJ2-1; 7 bases fit TRBD1. The CDR3 nucleotides are TGTGCCAGCAGTTTAGAGGGGGACAGTCAATGGGTCAATGAGCAGTTCTTC. Protein sequence: CASSLEGDSQWVNEQFF.